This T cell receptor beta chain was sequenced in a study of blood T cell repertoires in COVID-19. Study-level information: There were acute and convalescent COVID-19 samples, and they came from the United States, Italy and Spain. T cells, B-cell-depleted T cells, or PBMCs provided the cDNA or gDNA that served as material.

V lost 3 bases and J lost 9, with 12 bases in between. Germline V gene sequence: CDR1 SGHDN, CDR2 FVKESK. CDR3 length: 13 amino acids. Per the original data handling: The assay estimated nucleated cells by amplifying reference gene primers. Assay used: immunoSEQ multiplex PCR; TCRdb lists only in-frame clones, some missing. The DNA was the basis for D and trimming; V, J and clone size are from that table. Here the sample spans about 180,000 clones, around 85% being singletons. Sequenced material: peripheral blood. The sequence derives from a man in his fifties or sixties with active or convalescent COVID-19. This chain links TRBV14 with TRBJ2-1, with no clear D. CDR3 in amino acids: CASSQTLKSEQFF. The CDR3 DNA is TGTGCCAGCAGCCAGACTTTAAAAAGTGAGCAGTTCTTC.